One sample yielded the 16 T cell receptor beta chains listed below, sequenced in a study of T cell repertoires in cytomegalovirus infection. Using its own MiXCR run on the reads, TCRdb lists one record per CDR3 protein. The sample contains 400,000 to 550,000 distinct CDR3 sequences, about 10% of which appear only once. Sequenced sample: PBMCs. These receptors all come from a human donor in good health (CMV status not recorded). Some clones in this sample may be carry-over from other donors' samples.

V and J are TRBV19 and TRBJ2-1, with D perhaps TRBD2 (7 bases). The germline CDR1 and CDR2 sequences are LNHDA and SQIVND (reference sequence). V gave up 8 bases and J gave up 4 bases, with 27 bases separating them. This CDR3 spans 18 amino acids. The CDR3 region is CASVGGTTVSRFYNEQFF. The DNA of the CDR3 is TGTGCCAGTGTGGGGGGGACAACTGTCAGTCGTTTTTACAATGAGCAGTTCTTC.

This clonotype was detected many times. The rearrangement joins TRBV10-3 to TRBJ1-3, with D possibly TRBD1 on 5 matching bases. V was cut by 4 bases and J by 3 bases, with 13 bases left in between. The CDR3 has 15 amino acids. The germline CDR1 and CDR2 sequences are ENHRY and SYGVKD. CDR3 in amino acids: CAISGDRQGGNTIYF. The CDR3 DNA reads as TGTGCCATCAGTGGGGACCGGCAAGGTGGAAACACCATATATTTT.

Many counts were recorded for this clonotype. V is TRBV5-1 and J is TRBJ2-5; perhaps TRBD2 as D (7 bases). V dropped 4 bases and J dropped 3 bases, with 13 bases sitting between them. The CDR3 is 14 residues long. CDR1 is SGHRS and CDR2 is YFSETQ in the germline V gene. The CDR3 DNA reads TGCGCCAGCAGCACGGGGGGCCGTGAAGAGACCCAGTACTTC. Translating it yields CASSTGGREETQYF. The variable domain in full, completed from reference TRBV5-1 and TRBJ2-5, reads KAGVTQTPRYLIKTRGQQVTLSCSPISGHRSVSWYQQTPGQGLQFLFEYFSETQRNKGNFPGRFSGRQFSNSRSEMNVSTLELGDSALYLCASSTGGREETQYFGPGTRLLVL.

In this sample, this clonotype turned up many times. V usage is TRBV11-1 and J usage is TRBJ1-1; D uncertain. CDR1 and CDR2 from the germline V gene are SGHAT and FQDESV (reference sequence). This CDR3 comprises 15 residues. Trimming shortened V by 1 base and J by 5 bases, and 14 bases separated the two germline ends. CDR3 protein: CASSLEGPRRTEAFF. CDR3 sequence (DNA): TGTGCCAGCAGCTTAGAAGGACCCCGAAGGACTGAAGCTTTCTTT.

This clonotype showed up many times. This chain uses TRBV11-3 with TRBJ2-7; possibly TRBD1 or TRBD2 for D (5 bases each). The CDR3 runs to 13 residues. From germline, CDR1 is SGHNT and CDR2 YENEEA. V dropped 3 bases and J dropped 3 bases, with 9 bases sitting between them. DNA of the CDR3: TGTGCCAGCAGCTTTCGGGGCAACTACGAGCAGTACTTC. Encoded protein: CASSFRGNYEQYF.

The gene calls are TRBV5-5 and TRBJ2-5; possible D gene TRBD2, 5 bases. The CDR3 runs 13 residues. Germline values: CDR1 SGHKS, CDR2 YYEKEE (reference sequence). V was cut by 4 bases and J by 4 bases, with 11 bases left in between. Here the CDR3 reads CASSHSGRETQYF. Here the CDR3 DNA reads TGTGCCAGCAGCCACAGTGGGAGAGAGACCCAGTACTTC.

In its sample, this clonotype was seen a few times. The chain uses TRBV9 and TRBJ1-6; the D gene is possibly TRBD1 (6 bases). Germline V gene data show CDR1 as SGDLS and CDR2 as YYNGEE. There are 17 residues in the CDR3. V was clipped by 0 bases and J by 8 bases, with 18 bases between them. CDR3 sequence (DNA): TGTGCCAGCAGCGTAGGAAAGGGGAGGACAGCAGATTCACCCCTCCACTTT. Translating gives CASSVGKGRTADSPLHF.

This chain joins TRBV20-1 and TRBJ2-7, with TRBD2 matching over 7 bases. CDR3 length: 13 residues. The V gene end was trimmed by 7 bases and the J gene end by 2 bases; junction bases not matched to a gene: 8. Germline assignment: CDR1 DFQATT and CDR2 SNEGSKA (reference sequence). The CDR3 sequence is CSGGGGSPYEQYF. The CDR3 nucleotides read TGCAGTGGGGGGGGGGGGTCCCCCTACGAGCAGTACTTC.

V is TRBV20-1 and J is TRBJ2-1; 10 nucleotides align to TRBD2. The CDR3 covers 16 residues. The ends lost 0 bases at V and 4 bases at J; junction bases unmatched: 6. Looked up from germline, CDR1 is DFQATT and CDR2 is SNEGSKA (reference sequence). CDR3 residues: CSAREPSGSRYNEQFF. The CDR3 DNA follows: TGCAGTGCTAGAGAACCTAGCGGGAGCAGGTACAATGAGCAGTTCTTC.

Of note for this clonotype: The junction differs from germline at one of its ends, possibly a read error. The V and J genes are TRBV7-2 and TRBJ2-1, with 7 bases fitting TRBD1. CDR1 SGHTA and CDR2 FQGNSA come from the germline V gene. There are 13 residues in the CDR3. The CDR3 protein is CPSSLGAGGEQFF. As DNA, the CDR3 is TGTCCCAGCAGCTTAGGAGCAGGGGGTGAGCAGTTCTTC.

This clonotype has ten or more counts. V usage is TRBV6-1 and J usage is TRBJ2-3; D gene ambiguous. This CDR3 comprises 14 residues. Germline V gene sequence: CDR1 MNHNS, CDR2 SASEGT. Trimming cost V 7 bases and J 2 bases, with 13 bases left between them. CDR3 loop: CASKYEKFTDTQYF. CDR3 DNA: TGTGCCAGCAAATACGAGAAGTTCACAGATACGCAGTATTTT.

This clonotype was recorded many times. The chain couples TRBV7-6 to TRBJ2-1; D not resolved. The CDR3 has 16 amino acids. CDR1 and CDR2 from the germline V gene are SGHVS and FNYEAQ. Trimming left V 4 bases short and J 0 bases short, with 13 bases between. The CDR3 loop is CASSSPFASSYNEQFF. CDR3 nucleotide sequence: TGTGCCAGCAGCTCCCCTTTTGCAAGCTCCTACAATGAGCAGTTCTTC.

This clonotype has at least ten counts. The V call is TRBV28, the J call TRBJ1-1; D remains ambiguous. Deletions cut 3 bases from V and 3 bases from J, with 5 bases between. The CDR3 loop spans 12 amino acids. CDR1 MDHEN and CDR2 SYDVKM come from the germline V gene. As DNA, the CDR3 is TGTGCCAGCAGTTTGATCCACACTGAAGCTTTCTTT. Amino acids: CASSLIHTEAFF.

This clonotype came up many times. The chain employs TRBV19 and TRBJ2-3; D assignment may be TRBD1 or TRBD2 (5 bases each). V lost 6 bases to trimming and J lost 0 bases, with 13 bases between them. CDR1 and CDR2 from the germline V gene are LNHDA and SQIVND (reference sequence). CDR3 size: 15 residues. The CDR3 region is CASRGRRMSTDTQYF. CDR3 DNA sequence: TGTGCCAGTAGGGGACGGCGGATGAGCACAGATACGCAGTATTTT.

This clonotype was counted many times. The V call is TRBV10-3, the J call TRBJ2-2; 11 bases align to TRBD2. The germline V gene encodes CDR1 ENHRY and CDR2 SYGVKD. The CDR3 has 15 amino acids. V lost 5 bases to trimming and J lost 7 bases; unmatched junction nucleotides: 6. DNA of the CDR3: TGTGCCATCAGTCAGACTAGCGGGGACGACGGGGAGCTGTTTTTT. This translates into CAISQTSGDDGELFF.

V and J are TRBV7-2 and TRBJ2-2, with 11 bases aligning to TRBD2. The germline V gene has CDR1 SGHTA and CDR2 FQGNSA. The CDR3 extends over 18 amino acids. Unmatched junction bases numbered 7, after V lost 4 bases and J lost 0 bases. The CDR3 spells CASSSYSGLAANTGELFF. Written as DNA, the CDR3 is TGTGCCAGCAGCTCCTACTCGGGACTAGCGGCGAACACCGGGGAGCTGTTTTTT.